One and the same sample provided the 20 T cell receptor beta chains below, sequenced in a study of CD8+ T cells in alopecia areata. cDNA prepared by RNA extraction and subsequent reverse transcription served as the template for sequencing. Clones were sequenced by immunoSEQ multiplex PCR, and TCRdb holds only the in-frame ones, with some missing. The data hold about 140,000 clones, with less than 65% observed a single time. Sequencing input: CD8+ T cells sorted from blood. Receptor source: a human donor in good health.

Ten or more counts support this clone. The chain carries TRBV5-6 and TRBJ2-7, with TRBD2 identical over 9 bases. The CDR3 contains 16 residues. V lost 3 bases and J lost 8; bases outside the gene matches: 15. The germline V gene has CDR1 SGHDT and CDR2 YYEEEE. The CDR3 DNA follows: TGTGCCAGCAGCTCGTCCGATAGTAGCGGGAGAAGGCAGCAGTACTTC. Protein: CASSSSDSSGRRQQYF.

V is TRBV27 and J is TRBJ2-5, with unresolved D. The CDR3 runs to 14 residues. V was clipped by 3 bases and J by 1 base, with 9 bases between them. Per germline, CDR1 MNHEY and CDR2 SMNVEV (reference sequence). The CDR3 DNA reads as TGTGCCAGCAGTTTCTTCGCTACCCAAGAGACCCAGTACTTC. Translation: CASSFFATQETQYF.

This chain uses TRBV13 with TRBJ2-5, with D uncertain. The CDR3 sequence is 15 residues long. Trimming took off 2 bases at V and 5 bases at J, with 15 bases between the two ends. Germline values: CDR1 PRHDT, CDR2 FYEKMQ (reference sequence). CDR3 bases: TGTGCCAGCAGCTTATACTCCATGGGCCGGGAGACCCAGTACTTC. The encoded protein is CASSLYSMGRETQYF.

The rearrangement links TRBV29-1 to TRBJ1-2; D unclear. The V end lost 3 bases, the J end lost 5 bases, and 19 bases lay between the germline ends. This CDR3 is built from 15 residues. Germline CDR1 is SQVTM and CDR2 is ANQGSEA. The CDR3 DNA reads TGCAGCGTTGAGGGCCCGTCGGAGGTGGGATATGGCTACACCTTC. It yields the protein CSVEGPSEVGYGYTF.

This clone was counted a few times. CDR3 sequence: CSVARGAYEQYF. The CDR3 DNA follows: TGCAGCGTTGCGAGGGGAGCCTACGAGCAGTACTTC. This chain connects TRBV29-1 to TRBJ2-7; either TRBD1 or TRBD2 may supply D (5 bases each). This CDR3 region has 12 residues. Germline values: CDR1 SQVTM, CDR2 ANQGSEA. V was shortened by 4 bases and J by 2 bases, with 9 bases between the two germline ends.

This clone has a handful of counts. A much bigger clone sits one base away, suggesting this may be a read error. Other DNA sequences from this sample encode an identical CDR3 as well. This sequence joins TRBV4-1 and TRBJ2-7; the match to TRBD2 covers 11 bases. The CDR3 covers 16 residues. V trimming: 0 bases; J trimming: 0 bases; junction bases outside the gene matches: 1. In germline, CDR1 is MGHRA, CDR2 YSYEKL. The CDR3 spells CASSQDGTSGSYEQYF. CDR3 nucleotide sequence: TGCGCCAGCAGCCAAGATGGGACTAGCGGCTCCTACGAGCAGTACTTC.

This clone was seen just once. V and J are TRBV9 and TRBJ2-7; 7 bases align to TRBD2. The CDR3 is made up of 14 amino acids. The V segment lost 4 bases and the J segment 5 bases; nucleotides outside the gene matches: 9. Germline assignment: CDR1 SGDLS and CDR2 YYNGEE. In DNA, the CDR3 is TGTGCCAGCAGCCCCATTAGCGGGTCGCACGAGCAGTACTTC. Amino acids: CASSPISGSHEQYF. Based on the CDR3 plus reference TRBV9 and TRBJ2-7, the full variable domain is DSGVTQTPKHLITATGQRVTLRCSPRSGDLSVYWYQQSLDQGLQFLIQYYNGEERAKGNILERFSAQQFPDLHSELNLSSLELGDSALYFCASSPISGSHEQYFGPGTRLTVT.

V gene TRBV10-3 combines with J gene TRBJ2-2; no firm D call. The V end lost 0 bases, the J end lost 7 bases, and 6 bases lay between the germline ends. Germline CDR1 reads ENHRY; CDR2 reads SYGVKD. This CDR3 spans 13 amino acids. The CDR3 nucleotides are TGTGCCATCAGTGAGTCGGTGGGCGGGGAGCTGTTTTTT. As protein: CAISESVGGELFF.

This clone has just a few counts. The chain carries TRBV7-9 and TRBJ2-3; the D gene is possibly TRBD2 (5 bases). Germline values: CDR1 SEHNR, CDR2 FQNEAQ (reference sequence). V was trimmed by 7 bases and J by 2 bases, leaving 16 bases between them. This CDR3 is built from 15 residues. The CDR3 bases are TGTGCCAGCATCGGAAGCGGCGAATACACAGATACGCAGTATTTT. Its translation is CASIGSGEYTDTQYF.

The chain uses TRBV6-5 and TRBJ1-4, with 7 positions matching TRBD1. Per the germline V gene, CDR1 is MNHEY and CDR2 is SVGAGI. V lost 7 bases to trimming and J lost 5 bases; unmatched junction nucleotides: 10. This CDR3 is 15 amino acids long. CDR3 sequence (DNA): TGTGCCAGCACCGCACAGACAGGGATGAATGAAAAACTGTTTTTT. It encodes CASTAQTGMNEKLFF.

This clone was detected ten times or more. This chain links TRBV7-8 with TRBJ2-7; D unclear. From germline, CDR1 is SGHVS and CDR2 FQNEAQ. This CDR3 is 13 amino acids long. Trimming cost V 0 bases and J 2 bases, with 5 bases left between them. The DNA of the CDR3 is TGTGCCAGCAGCTTAGCGTTGGCCTACGAGCAGTACTTC. This translates into CASSLALAYEQYF.

The chain recombines TRBV5-1 with TRBJ1-2, with no clear D. Germline loops: CDR1 SGHRS, CDR2 YFSETQ. V shed 4 bases and J shed 6 bases, with 10 bases lying between them. The CDR3 has 12 residues. DNA of the CDR3: TGCGCCAGCAGCGACGGGGAAGATGGCTACACCTTC. It is translated as CASSDGEDGYTF.

V gene TRBV13 combines with J gene TRBJ2-7; 9 bases fit TRBD1. The CDR3 length is 15 residues. Germline loops: CDR1 PRHDT, CDR2 FYEKMQ (reference sequence). V trimming: 2 bases; J trimming: 0 bases; junction bases outside the gene matches: 2. CDR3 sequence: CASSLNRGHSYEQYF. CDR3 coding DNA: TGTGCCAGCAGCTTAAACAGGGGGCACTCCTACGAGCAGTACTTC.

The chain has TRBV2 and TRBJ2-7; TRBD1 aligns across 7 bases. Trimming cost V 4 bases and J 1 base; bases outside gene matches: 7. The CDR3 contains 15 residues. Per the germline V gene, CDR1 is SNHLY and CDR2 is FYNNEI. The CDR3 reads CASSVDETGSYEQYF. CDR3 coding DNA: TGTGCCAGCAGTGTCGATGAGACAGGGTCCTACGAGCAGTACTTC.

V and J are TRBV27 and TRBJ2-1; D is unclear. The CDR3 spans 13 residues. V was cut by 0 bases and J by 15 bases, with 15 bases left in between. CDR1 is MNHEY and CDR2 is SMNVEV in the germline V gene (reference sequence). The CDR3 DNA follows: TGTGCCAGCAGTTTATCGAACGCAGTTCTAGGGTTCTTC. Translating gives CASSLSNAVLGFF.

The chain links TRBV7-6 to TRBJ2-5; 11 nucleotides agree with TRBD2. V lost 6 bases, J lost 5 bases, and 8 bases stayed unmatched. CDR1 is SGHVS, CDR2 FNYEAQ, per germline. CDR3 length: 15 residues. The CDR3 spells CASRQGTSGGETQYF. The CDR3 region has the DNA TGTGCCAGCAGACAAGGGACTAGCGGTGGGGAGACCCAGTACTTC.

This chain links TRBV9 with TRBJ1-1, with 7 bases that match TRBD1. Trimming removed 4 bases from V and 1 base from J; junction bases left unmatched: 7. Germline V gene sequence: CDR1 SGDLS, CDR2 YYNGEE. The CDR3 contains 15 residues. The CDR3 here is CASSSHRTGNTEAFF. CDR3 in DNA: TGTGCCAGCAGCTCTCACAGGACAGGGAACACTGAAGCTTTCTTT.

The V and J genes are TRBV5-1 and TRBJ2-1; D gene uncertain. The CDR3 runs to 13 residues. Trimming took 0 bases from V and 5 from J, leaving 6 bases between them. Germline V gene sequence: CDR1 SGHRS, CDR2 YFSETQ. The CDR3: CASSLVGDNEQFF. For the CDR3, the DNA is TGCGCCAGCAGCTTGGTTGGTGACAATGAGCAGTTCTTC.

J is TRBJ2-1 and V is TRBV27; maybe TRBD1 (5 bases). The CDR3 extends over 18 amino acids. Germline V gives CDR1 MNHEY, CDR2 SMNVEV (reference sequence). V was shortened by 6 bases and J by 4 bases, with 25 bases between the two germline ends. The CDR3 coding sequence is TGTGCCAGCAGCCCCAGCCCGCTGATCCGAAAGGGGTACAATGAGCAGTTCTTC. Translating gives CASSPSPLIRKGYNEQFF.

The chain carries TRBV5-6 and TRBJ2-3; D gene unclear. Germline lookup yields CDR1 SGHDT and CDR2 YYEEEE. Trimming shortened V by 2 bases and J by 1 base, and 8 bases separated the two germline ends. The CDR3 consists of 14 residues. The CDR3: CASSFLPGTDTQYF. The CDR3, as DNA: TGTGCCAGCAGCTTTCTTCCCGGCACAGATACGCAGTATTTT.